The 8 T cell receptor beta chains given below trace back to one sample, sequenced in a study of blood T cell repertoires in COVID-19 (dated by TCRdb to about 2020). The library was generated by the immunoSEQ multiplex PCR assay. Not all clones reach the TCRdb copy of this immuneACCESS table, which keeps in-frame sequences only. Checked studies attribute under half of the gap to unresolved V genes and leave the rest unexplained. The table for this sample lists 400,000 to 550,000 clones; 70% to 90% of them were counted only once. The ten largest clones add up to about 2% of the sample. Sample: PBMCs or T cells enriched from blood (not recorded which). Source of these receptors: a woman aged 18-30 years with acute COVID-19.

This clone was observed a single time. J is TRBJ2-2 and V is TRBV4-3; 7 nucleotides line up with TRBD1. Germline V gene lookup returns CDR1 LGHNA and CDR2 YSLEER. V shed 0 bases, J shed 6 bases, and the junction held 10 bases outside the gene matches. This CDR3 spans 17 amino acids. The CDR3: CASSQDPGGSRAGELFF. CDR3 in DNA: TGCGCCAGCAGCCAAGATCCAGGGGGTTCGAGAGCCGGGGAGCTGTTTTTT.

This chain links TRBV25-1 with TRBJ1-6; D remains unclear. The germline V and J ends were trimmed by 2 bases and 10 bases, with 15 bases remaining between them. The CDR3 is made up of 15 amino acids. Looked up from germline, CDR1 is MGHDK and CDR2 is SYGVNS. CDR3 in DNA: TGTGCCAGCAGTGAAAGTAGGTCGGGAGGGTCACCCCTCCACTTT. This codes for CASSESRSGGSPLHF.

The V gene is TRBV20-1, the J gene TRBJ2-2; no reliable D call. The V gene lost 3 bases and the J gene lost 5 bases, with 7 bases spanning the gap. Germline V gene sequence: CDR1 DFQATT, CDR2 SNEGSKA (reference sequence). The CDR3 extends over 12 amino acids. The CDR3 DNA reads TGCAGTGCTAGTTTCGGGACCGGGGAGCTGTTTTTT. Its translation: CSASFGTGELFF.

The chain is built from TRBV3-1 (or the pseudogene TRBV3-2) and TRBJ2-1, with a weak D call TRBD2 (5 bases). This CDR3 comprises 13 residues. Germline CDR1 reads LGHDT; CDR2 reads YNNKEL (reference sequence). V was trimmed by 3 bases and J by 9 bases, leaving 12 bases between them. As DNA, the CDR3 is TGTGCCAGCAGCCAGATCGTCCGGGGTGAGCAGTTCTTC. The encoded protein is CASSQIVRGEQFF.

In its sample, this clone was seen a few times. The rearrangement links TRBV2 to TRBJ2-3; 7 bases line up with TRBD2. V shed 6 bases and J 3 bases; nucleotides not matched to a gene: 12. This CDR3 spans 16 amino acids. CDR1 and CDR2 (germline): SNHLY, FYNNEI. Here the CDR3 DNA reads TGTGCCAGCAGCGCCGGGACTAATCCTTGGACAGATACGCAGTATTTT. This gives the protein CASSAGTNPWTDTQYF. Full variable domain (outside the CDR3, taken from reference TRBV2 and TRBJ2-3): EPEVTQTPSHQVTQMGQEVILRCVPISNHLYFYWYRQILGQKVEFLVSFYNNEISEKSEIFDDQFSVERPDGSNFTLKIRSTKLEDSAMYFCASSAGTNPWTDTQYFGPGTRLTVL.

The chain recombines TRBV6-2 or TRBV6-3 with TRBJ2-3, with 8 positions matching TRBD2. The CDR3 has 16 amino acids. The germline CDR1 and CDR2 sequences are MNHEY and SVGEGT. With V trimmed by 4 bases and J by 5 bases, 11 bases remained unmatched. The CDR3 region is CASSWVDGRARDTQYF. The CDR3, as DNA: TGTGCCAGCAGTTGGGTCGACGGGAGGGCCAGAGATACGCAGTATTTT.

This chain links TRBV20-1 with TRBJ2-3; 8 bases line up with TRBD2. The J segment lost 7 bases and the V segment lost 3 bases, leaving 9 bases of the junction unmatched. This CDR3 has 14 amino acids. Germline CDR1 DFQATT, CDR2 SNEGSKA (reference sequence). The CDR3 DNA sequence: TGCAGTGCTAGTTCGGGGGGGGACCTATATACGCAGTATTTT. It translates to CSASSGGDLYTQYF.

The CDR3: CASSVDSSGGREETQYF. CDR3 DNA: TGTGCCAGCAGCGTAGACTCTAGCGGGGGTCGGGAAGAGACCCAGTACTTC. The rearrangement joins TRBV9 to TRBJ2-5; 10 nucleotides align to TRBD2. Trimming cost V 0 bases and J 3 bases; bases outside gene matches: 8. Germline V gene data show CDR1 as SGDLS and CDR2 as YYNGEE. The CDR3 is 17 residues long. The full variable domain, in which reference TRBV9 and TRBJ2-5 provide the parts outside the CDR3, is DSGVTQTPKHLITATGQRVTLRCSPRSGDLSVYWYQQSLDQGLQFLIQYYNGEERAKGNILERFSAQQFPDLHSELNLSSLELGDSALYFCASSVDSSGGREETQYFGPGTRLLVL.